This TCR beta chain was obtained from a study of T-cell memory formation after mild COVID-19 (dated by TCRdb to about 2021). Looking at the study overall: TCR sequence clusters from the two donors were largely donor specific. Longitudinal TCRalpha and TCRbeta repertoire sequencing tracked T-cell clones expanding and contracting after mild COVID-19 in a couple of donors. The cohort comprised two young, previously healthy adult volunteers, one female and one male. What the study reported, not specific to this receptor: Balanced CD4/CD8 phenotypes were observed for clones contracting from day 15 to 85, whereas a bias towards CD4+ was observed for a second wave of clones expanding from day 15 to 37. Some responding clones were detected in pre-infection memory, suggesting pre-existing cross-reactive memory T cells joined the SARS-CoV-2 response. Only a couple of mild cases were covered by the study, and larger cohorts that include severe cases with pre-infection samples were considered necessary. The second-wave clones that peaked on day 37 were not confirmed to be SARS-CoV-2 specific. Contracting CD4+ clones appeared mostly in the CM and EM memory subsets, whereas CD8+ clones were enriched in EMRA.

Ficoll-Paque density gradient centrifugation was the method used to isolate PBMCs. Reads for this sample came from an Illumina NovaSeq 6000. cDNA libraries for TCRalpha and TCRbeta were prepared by 5'RACE using constant-segment primers, with sample barcodes and unique molecular identifiers added. RNA was extracted from every sample with Trizol reagent. Library amplification was performed in two PCR steps, and a second sample barcode and Illumina TruSeq adapters were introduced in the second step. The libraries were sequenced on an Illumina NovaSeq using 2 x 150 bp paired-end reads. The original pipeline was this. Reads were demultiplexed and collapsed into UMI-guided consensus sequences with migec v1.2.7. Using mixcr v2.1.11, the UMI consensuses were aligned to TRA and TRB V and J templates and assembled into clonotypes. A clonotype was counted as expanded or contracted only if both edgeR and NoisET called the change significant, with noise models trained on biological replicates. For edgeR calls, the cutoffs were a false discovery rate-adjusted p below 0.01 and a log2 fold-change threshold of 1. As an exploratory analysis of dynamics, PCA with hierarchical clustering was applied to max-normalized trajectories of the 1000 most abundant clonotypes. Each responding clone was given a CD4 or CD8 phenotype based on the CD4+ and CD8+ repertoires, which had been sequenced separately. Starting from the raw public reads, TCRdb applied fastp trimming at Q25, assembled clones with MiXCR and retained in-frame beta chains. Rows are combined by CDR3 protein, so each entry shows the most common genes and DNA. The V and J calls reflect TCRdb's pipeline rather than the authors' work. This sample holds roughly 170,000 distinct CDR3 sequences; over 20% were observed only once. In total, the top ten clones hold 20% to 25% of the sample.

This clonotype was detected a few times. No antigen is known for it. No quality values exist for individual bases; no much larger clone is one base distant. The sample consisted of PBMCs or a T cell subset sorted from them (not recorded which). The receptor was isolated from an adult woman who had mild COVID-19 (a few samples of this study predate the infection). The sample titles of this study are shuffled in the database, so cell type and time point are left out; the donor was told from shared clones.

CDR3 loop: CASSLDEFPTNYGYTF. Here is the DNA: TGCGCCAGCAGCTTGGACGAGTTCCCGACTAACTATGGCTACACCTTC. The receptor chain draws on TRBV5-1 and TRBJ1-2, with no confidently assigned D gene. V gives up 0 bases and J gives up 0 bases, and the segment between their germline ends measures 12 bases. According to the germline V gene, CDR1 reads SGHRS and CDR2 reads YFSETQ. The CDR3, cysteine through phenylalanine, is 16 amino acids long. Just CDR3 DNA is preserved here, 48 bases in frame from base 1.